This T cell receptor beta chain was sequenced for a study of cytomegalovirus exposure and HLA in healthy donors. Separate from the approximately 670-subject first cohort, the approximately 120-subject validation cohort was the one that the donors belonged to. The V gene's germline CDR1 is MNHEY and CDR2 SVGAGI. This CDR3 has 14 amino acids. V dropped 4 bases and J dropped 1; count of bases not matched to a gene: 3. Only in-frame clones appear in the TCRdb table, and some are missing; sequencing was by immunoSEQ multiplex PCR. The repertoire holds roughly 150,000 clones, with nearly 90% as singletons.

The receptor was derived from a man between 18 and 29 years old in good health and CMV-seropositive. Sequenced sample: PBMCs. The V call is TRBV6-5, the J call TRBJ2-7; the match to TRBD2 covers 8 bases. The CDR3 region has the DNA TGTGCCAGCAGTTCGACTAGCGAGTCCTACGAGCAGTACTTC. It yields the protein CASSSTSESYEQYF.